Below, 14 T cell receptor beta chains from the same sample are listed, as sequenced in a study of T cells in Graves' hyperthyroidism and ophthalmopathy (dated by TCRdb to between 2018 and 2021). Library prep was done by multiplex PCR. The sample was run on an Illumina HiSeq 2000. The TCR beta CDR3 regions were amplified from RNA transcripts. The first round of RT-PCR for the TCR CDR3 was performed with the HTBI primer set and the Qiagen OneStep RT-PCR kit. TCRdb trimmed public reads at Q25 via fastp, called clones via MiXCR and kept in-frame beta chains. Every entry covers one CDR3 protein and lists the most common genes and DNA from its rows. Counted in this sample were roughly 840,000 distinct CDR3 sequences; 38% of them appeared once. 7% to 10% of the sample belongs to the ten largest clones. Sequencing was performed on blood. The receptors originated from a man younger than 35 with Graves' hyperthyroidism.

For this clonotype: Compared with germline, one end of the junction differs, possibly owing to a read error. The chain carries TRBV29-1 and TRBJ2-7, with TRBD1 matching over 12 bases. This CDR3 spans 15 amino acids. In germline, CDR1 is SQVTM, CDR2 ANQGSEA. The CDR3 loop reads CSAGQGASGRLERYF. The CDR3 bases are TGCAGCGCGGGACAGGGGGCTAGCGGGAGACTCGAGCGGTACTTT.

This clonotype was counted at least ten times. V usage is TRBV20-1 and J usage is TRBJ2-5; a possible D gene is TRBD2 (6 bases). CDR1 is DFQATT, CDR2 SNEGSKA, per germline (reference sequence). This CDR3 spans 12 amino acids. V shed 6 bases and J shed 1 base, with 9 bases lying between them. DNA of the CDR3: TGCAGTGCGCGGGACTTCCAAGAGACCCAGTACTTC. Translated: CSARDFQETQYF.

Many counts were recorded for this clonotype. V usage is TRBV20-1 and J usage is TRBJ1-1, with a weak D call TRBD1 (6 bases). CDR3 length: 11 amino acids. The V gene lost 5 bases and the J gene lost 7 bases, with 11 bases spanning the gap. CDR1 and CDR2 from the germline V gene are DFQATT and SNEGSKA (reference sequence). CDR3 sequence: CSAGGNGEAFF. In DNA, the CDR3 is TGCAGTGCTGGGGGCAACGGTGAAGCTTTCTTT.

The chain employs TRBV24-1 and TRBJ2-5, with D possibly matching TRBD1 (6 bases). This CDR3 comprises 13 residues. The ends were cut back, 4 bases at V and 5 bases at J, with 10 bases in the middle. Germline V CDR1 and CDR2: KGHDR, SFDVKD. The CDR3 sequence: CATSEAGDETQYF. Written as DNA, the CDR3 is TGTGCCACCAGTGAGGCAGGGGACGAGACCCAGTACTTC.

This clonotype was found many times. V gene TRBV15 combines with J gene TRBJ2-5, with TRBD1 as a possible D gene (5 bases). Between the trimmed V and J ends, which lost 6 bases and 5 bases, there was a span of 16 bases. CDR3 size: 14 residues. CDR1 is LNHNV, CDR2 YYDKDF, per germline (reference sequence). The CDR3 sequence is CATRGAVLSETQYF. CDR3 sequence (DNA): TGTGCCACCAGAGGGGCAGTCCTATCTGAGACCCAGTACTTC.

This clonotype was picked up a small number of times. J is TRBJ1-4 and V is TRBV12-3 or TRBV12-4, with D possibly matching TRBD1 (5 bases). The ends were cut back, 6 bases at V and 6 bases at J, with 14 bases in the middle. This CDR3 is built from 14 residues. The CDR3 is CASSIRARDEKLFF. Written as DNA, the CDR3 is TGTGCCAGCAGCATAAGGGCCAGGGATGAAAAACTGTTTTTT.

The chain combines TRBV24-1 with TRBJ2-1, with D hard to call. The CDR3 covers 13 residues. The germline V gene encodes CDR1 KGHDR and CDR2 SFDVKD. Trimming pared 2 bases from V and 7 bases from J, leaving 8 bases between. The DNA of the CDR3 is TGTGCCACCAGTGATTGGAACGGGAATGAGCAGTTCTTC. Amino acid sequence: CATSDWNGNEQFF.

Ten or more counts support this clonotype. This chain joins TRBV15 and TRBJ2-7; TRBD1 might be the D (6 bases). Germline CDR1 is LNHNV and CDR2 is YYDKDF (reference sequence). The CDR3 is made up of 14 amino acids. V lost 3 bases and J 2 bases, leaving 11 bases between the germline ends. CDR3 sequence reads: CATSREAGAYEQYF. CDR3 DNA sequence: TGTGCCACCAGCAGGGAGGCAGGGGCCTACGAGCAGTACTTC. The full variable domain, rest sourced from reference TRBV15 and TRBJ2-7, is DAMVIQNPRYQVTQFGKPVTLSCSQTLNHNVMYWYQQKSSQAPKLLFHYYDKDFNNEADTPDNFQSRRPNTSFCFLDIRSPGLGDTAMYLCATSREAGAYEQYFGPGTRLTVT.

This clonotype appeared a few times. The genes are TRBV7-2 and TRBJ2-7; D call uncertain. Germline-derived CDR1 and CDR2 are SGHTA and FQGNSA. V was cut by 5 bases and J by 2 bases, with 16 bases left in between. The length of the CDR3 is 15 residues. The CDR3 sequence: CASSQDRGTAYEQYF. The DNA of the CDR3 is TGTGCCAGCAGCCAAGATCGTGGCACCGCCTACGAGCAGTACTTC.

Ten or more counts support this clonotype. The chain links TRBV25-1 to TRBJ2-2, with 10 bases aligning to TRBD1. The germline V gene has CDR1 MGHDK and CDR2 SYGVNS. Trimming at V came to 5 bases and at J to 6 bases, leaving 3 bases not matched to a gene. The CDR3 extends over 14 amino acids. For the CDR3, the DNA is TGTGCCAGCAGTTTGGGACAGGGGTCCGGGGAGCTGTTTTTT. This codes for CASSLGQGSGELFF.

This clonotype has ten or more counts. The genes are TRBV10-3 and TRBJ2-6; a possible D gene is TRBD2 (7 bases). Trimming shortened V by 6 bases and J by 0 bases, and 12 bases separated the two germline ends. This CDR3 region has 16 residues. Germline CDR1 is ENHRY and CDR2 is SYGVKD. The CDR3 loop reads CAIREGGVSGANVLTF. The CDR3 DNA reads TGTGCCATCAGAGAGGGGGGGGTCTCTGGGGCCAACGTCCTGACTTTC.

This clonotype was counted a few times. The rearrangement uses TRBV4-3 and TRBJ1-1; D possibly corresponds to TRBD1 (5 bases). From germline, CDR1 is LGHNA and CDR2 YSLEER. Trimming cost V 4 bases and J 5 bases, with 14 bases left between them. The CDR3 consists of 14 residues. For the CDR3, the DNA is TGCGCCAGCAGCCTTGGCAGGAGGGGAACTGAAGCTTTCTTT. Translated, it gives CASSLGRRGTEAFF.

This clonotype was seen at least ten times. V usage is TRBV15 and J usage is TRBJ2-5; no firm D call. This CDR3 has 13 amino acids. Deletions cut 0 bases from V and 2 bases from J, with 4 bases between. The V gene's germline CDR1 is LNHNV and CDR2 YYDKDF (reference sequence). CDR3 sequence: CATSRDLQETQYF. The CDR3 nucleotides are TGTGCCACCAGCAGAGACTTACAAGAGACCCAGTACTTC.

This clonotype was observed a few times. Since a much larger clone is just one base distant, this may be a read error. This chain connects TRBV15 to TRBJ1-2; the D gene is possibly TRBD1 (6 bases). Looked up from germline, CDR1 is LNHNV and CDR2 is YYDKDF (reference sequence). V lost 5 bases and J lost 8, with 18 bases in between. There are 14 residues in the CDR3. The chain's CDR3 is CATSGRGARNGYTF. The CDR3 coding sequence is TGTGCCACCAGCGGACGGGGGGCGCGGAACGGCTACACCTTC.